This T cell receptor (beta chain) was retrieved from a study of PD-1 blockade in classical Hodgkin lymphoma. The time point denotes: newly diagnosed, previously untreated cHL patient sample. Isolation of CD4+ T cells from thawed PBMCs was performed by magnetic negative selection. This table comes from immunoSEQ multiplex PCR, and its TCRdb copy is limited to in-frame clones, with some not included. Of fewer than 30,000 clones in the sample, roughly nine tenths are singletons; the top ten hold under 0.4%. Germline trimming cut 4 bases from V and 1 base from J; bases unmatched to any gene: 2. Per germline, CDR1 SEHNR and CDR2 FQNEAQ (reference sequence). This CDR3 comprises 15 residues.

This chain connects TRBV7-9 to TRBJ2-2; 8 positions agree with TRBD1. This clonotype was sampled from a human donor with classical Hodgkin lymphoma. Material for sequencing was CD4+ T cells from blood. The DNA for the CDR3 is TGTGCCAGCAGCTCCGGGACAGGGAACACCGGGGAGCTGTTTTTT. This translates into CASSSGTGNTGELFF.